The present T cell receptor beta chain was sequenced within a study of CD8+ T cells in alopecia areata (dated by TCRdb to the late 2010s). About the full investigation: Treated patients were enrolled in an open-label pilot trial of oral tofacitinib, 5 to 10 mg twice daily, for moderate-to-severe alopecia areata. Patients stayed on tofacitinib for 6 to 18 months and then had 6 months of follow-up off drug so that delayed response and recurrence could be assessed. In treated patients, disease severity was measured using the SALT score, which gives the percentage of scalp surface area affected. In both human patients and the C3H/HeJ mouse model, the study applied high-throughput TCRbeta sequencing to look at T cell clonal expansion in alopecia areata. In humans, TCRbeta sequencing was performed on scalp tissue and on sorted CD4+ and CD8+ peripheral blood T cells from healthy controls and from patients with patchy or totalis/universalis alopecia areata. Biopsies were taken from tofacitinib-treated patients at baseline and at 4 and 24 weeks of treatment, and a later scalp biopsy was taken in several of the tofacitinib-treated patients. Clonality in the scalp was compared among normal scalp (n=4), patchy alopecia areata scalp (n=8), and alopecia totalis/universalis scalp (n=8). The RNA source kit depended on sample type: the PAXgene miRNA kit for fixed scalp, the miRNeasy kit for PBMCs, and the RNeasy kit for mouse skin. TCRbeta CDR3 regions were amplified by immunoSEQ multiplex PCR with 35 Vbeta forward and 13 Jbeta reverse primers. Study-wide findings and limitations: Resident alphabeta T cells in normal human skin are also sequenced, complicating scalp TCR repertoire analysis, unlike mouse skin dominated by gammadelta T cells. Shared TCR sequences between patients were less evident than in mice, which may be partly attributable to HLA diversity in the patient population. Tofacitinib significantly lowered scalp clonality and the number of expanded CD8+ clones among the top 100 scalp clones. Compared with normal scalp, lesional scalp, particularly in alopecia totalis/universalis, had higher clonality and more expanded CD8+ clones, which suggests antigenic drive. Many expanded lesional clones were found to persist in scalp and blood during tofacitinib treatment, and relapse after treatment cessation may be partly explained by this persistence. Because the treated cohort was small and had just a single nonresponder, larger studies are needed to establish links between baseline CD8+ expansion and response.

Library generation was performed with the immunoSEQ multiplex PCR assay. To provide template for TCR sequencing, every sample had RNA extracted and reverse transcribed into cDNA. First-strand cDNA was synthesized with SuperScript III using a 2:1 mix of oligo-dT and random hexamers. Amplification bias was assessed with a synthetic immune receptor repertoire, and residual bias was removed computationally. Per the source publication's procedure: Raw reads were preprocessed to remove errors, and CDR3 was defined by IMGT conventions from the conserved cysteine to phenylalanine. Clonality was computed as 1 minus the Shannon entropy, with the entropy normalized by log2 of the number of productive unique TCRs. Whether each scalp clone was CD4 or CD8 was inferred by checking scalp TCRbeta sequences against the CD4 and CD8 repertoires from sorted blood. The table comes from immuneACCESS by way of TCRdb, which keeps in-frame sequences with V and J called. Part of the clones is missing from these tables; in studies checked, under half for an unresolved V gene and the rest for unknown reasons. That table gives V, J and clone size, and the DNA gave D and trimming. Recorded for this sample are 150,000 to 200,000 clones; over 55% of them occurred a single time. The biggest ten clones account for approximately 1% of the sample.

A note on this clone: Its antigen remains undetermined. Base qualities are not recorded, but no much larger clone differs from it by a single base.

Measured from the cysteine to the phenylalanine, the CDR3 is 14 residues long. Of the read, only the CDR3 DNA is kept; its 42 bases are in frame from base 1. The junction shows trimming of 9 bases on V and 4 bases on J, plus 18 bases between the germline ends. CDR1 and CDR2, per the germline V gene (reference sequence), are LNHNV and YYDKDF. Reading the label with the study, this specimen's time point is: 24 weeks on oral tofacitinib. The sample's treatment or condition, from its label and the paper: oral pan-JAK inhibitor, 5-10 mg twice daily. Lesional scalp punch biopsies and peripheral blood were obtained from alopecia areata patients. PBMCs were isolated by density centrifugation and stained for CD3, CD4 and CD8, and CD4+ and CD8+ T cells were sorted on a FACSAria.

The receptor was derived from a human donor with alopecia areata. The chain is made from TRBV15 and TRBJ1-2; 6 matching bases give a weak D call of TRBD1. Sequenced here: CD4+ T cells sorted from blood, sampled at week 24, from a patient treated with tofacitinib. The bases are TGTGCCACTAAAGCCTCAGGGGAAGCCTATGGCTACACCTTC. This is translated as CATKASGEAYGYTF.